The 26 T cell receptor beta chains below come from one sample, sequenced in a study of T cells in Graves' hyperthyroidism and ophthalmopathy. Amplified regions were TCR beta CDR3 sequences from RNA transcripts. The TCR CDR3 first-round RT-PCR relied on the HTBI primer set. TCRdb used MiXCR to reprocess the multiplex PCR reads, holding one entry per CDR3 protein. The sample lists under 450,000 distinct CDR3 sequences, about a sixth occurring once. The sample taken for sequencing was blood. These TCRs come from a woman under 40 with Graves' hyperthyroidism that later progressed to Graves' ophthalmopathy.

In this sample, this clonotype turned up many times. The chain couples TRBV11-2 to TRBJ2-7; D remains unclear. The CDR3 has 18 residues. V lost 1 base and J lost 2, with 21 bases in between. The germline V gene encodes CDR1 SGHAT and CDR2 FQNNGV. The CDR3 DNA reads TGTGCCAGCAGCTTAGTCGGGTCGGGTCCCCATCCCACCTACGAGCAGTACTTC. Encoded protein: CASSLVGSGPHPTYEQYF.

Here the CDR3 reads CAGGQGGELFF. CDR3 nucleotide sequence: TGTGCCGGGGGGCAGGGCGGGGAGCTGTTTTTT. The chain joins TRBV30 to TRBJ2-2, with D perhaps matching TRBD1 or TRBD2 (6 bases each). The ends were cut back, 8 bases at V and 7 bases at J, with 11 bases in the middle. Germline CDR1 GTSNPN, CDR2 SVGIG (reference sequence). The CDR3 contains 11 residues. Drawing the rest from reference TRBV30 and TRBJ2-2, the complete variable domain is SQTIHQWPATLVQPVGSPLSLECTVEGTSNPNLYWYRQAAGRGLQLLFYSVGIGQISSEVPQNLSASRPQDRQFILSSKKLLLSDSGFYLCAGGQGGELFFGEGSRLTVL.

This clonotype was recorded many times. This chain links TRBV5-8 with TRBJ2-6; unclear D gene. From germline, CDR1 is SGHTS and CDR2 YDEGEE. The length of the CDR3 is 15 residues. Trimming pared 2 bases from V and 1 base from J, leaving 7 bases between. For the CDR3, the DNA is TGTGCCAGCAGCTTAAAGGGTTCTGGGGCCAACGTCCTGACTTTC. It is translated as CASSLKGSGANVLTF.

This clonotype has only a few counts. The chain uses TRBV6-4 and TRBJ2-3, with 14 bases fitting TRBD2. V lost 3 bases to trimming and J lost 3 bases; unmatched junction nucleotides: 8. CDR1 is MRHNA and CDR2 is SNTAGT in the germline V gene. The CDR3 consists of 18 residues. The CDR3 sequence is CASSDHGLAGGITDTQYF. The CDR3 DNA sequence: TGTGCCAGCAGTGATCATGGACTAGCGGGGGGCATTACAGATACGCAGTATTTT.

The table lists this clonotype with many counts. The chain recombines TRBV15 with TRBJ1-1; D remains unclear. There are 15 residues in the CDR3. Germline values: CDR1 LNHNV, CDR2 YYDKDF (reference sequence). The germline V and J ends were trimmed by 3 bases and 2 bases, with 13 bases remaining between them. The CDR3 DNA is TGTGCCACCAGCAGGATCGGGCAGACCAACACTGAAGCTTTCTTT. The encoded protein is CATSRIGQTNTEAFF.

This clonotype came up a few times. The V gene is TRBV7-2, the J gene TRBJ2-6; D is perhaps TRBD1 (6 bases). Trimming left V 2 bases short and J 0 bases short, with 11 bases between. The CDR3 has 17 residues. From germline, CDR1 is SGHTA and CDR2 FQGNSA. CDR3 loop: CASSLNPGVSGANVLTF. CDR3 nucleotide sequence: TGTGCCAGCAGCTTAAACCCAGGGGTCTCTGGGGCCAACGTCCTGACTTTC.

Many counts were recorded for this clonotype. This rearrangement joins TRBV28 to TRBJ1-4; tentatively, D is TRBD1 (6 bases). Germline CDR1 and CDR2: MDHEN and SYDVKM. The V and J ends lost 7 bases and 0 bases respectively, with 15 bases between them. The CDR3 sequence is 16 residues long. The CDR3 sequence is CASKGGSVATNEKLFF. CDR3 in DNA: TGTGCCAGCAAGGGGGGGTCGGTTGCAACTAATGAAAAACTGTTTTTT.

Many counts were recorded for this clonotype. The V and J genes are TRBV11-3 and TRBJ2-3; 12 bases align to TRBD2. Germline V gene sequence: CDR1 SGHNT, CDR2 YENEEA. The CDR3 covers 16 residues. V shed 5 bases and J 4 bases; nucleotides not matched to a gene: 7. CDR3 protein: CASSARLAGDADTQYF. The CDR3 DNA reads TGTGCCAGCAGCGCACGACTAGCGGGGGACGCAGATACGCAGTATTTT.

This clonotype turned up a few times. The V call is TRBV5-1, the J call TRBJ2-1; D is unresolved. Germline CDR1 is SGHRS and CDR2 is YFSETQ. Trimming took off 4 bases at V and 3 bases at J, with 14 bases between the two ends. This CDR3 region has 15 residues. DNA of the CDR3: TGCGCCAGCAGCCCGGACGTTTTGTACTACAATGAGCAGTTCTTC. It translates to CASSPDVLYYNEQFF.

This clonotype was counted at least ten times. The V and J genes are TRBV27 and TRBJ2-7, with D possibly matching TRBD1 (5 bases). V lost 5 bases to trimming and J lost 3 bases, with 20 bases between them. Germline CDR1 and CDR2: MNHEY and SMNVEV (reference sequence). This CDR3 spans 16 amino acids. The CDR3 sequence is CASSPEPGNGFYEQYF. CDR3 sequence (DNA): TGTGCCAGCAGTCCCGAACCAGGGAACGGATTCTACGAGCAGTACTTC.

The DNA of the CDR3 is TGCGCCAGCAGTGGGGACGAGACCCAGTACTTC. Residues: CASSGDETQYF. The genes are TRBV5-1 and TRBJ2-5, with D perhaps matching TRBD1 or TRBD2 (5 bases each). This CDR3 is built from 11 residues. CDR1 is SGHRS and CDR2 is YFSETQ in the germline V gene. V lost 5 bases to trimming and J lost 5 bases, with 7 bases between them.

This clonotype was recorded at least ten times. The rearrangement joins TRBV20-1 to TRBJ2-5, with a possible D match to TRBD2 (6 bases). V dropped 4 bases and J dropped 3 bases, with 12 bases sitting between them. The CDR3 is 13 residues long. The germline gives CDR1 DFQATT, CDR2 SNEGSKA (reference sequence). DNA for the CDR3: TGCAGTGCTACCCAATCGGGGGAAGAGACCCAGTACTTC. It encodes CSATQSGEETQYF.

The CDR3 spells CASSRGTSVRQDTQYF. CDR3 nucleotides: TGTGCCAGCAGTCGCGGGACTAGCGTCCGGCAAGATACGCAGTATTTT. The chain carries TRBV27 and TRBJ2-3; 10 bases agree with TRBD2. Germline CDR1 MNHEY, CDR2 SMNVEV (reference sequence). This CDR3 is 16 amino acids long. V gave up 5 bases and J gave up 5 bases; unmatched junction bases: 10.

This clonotype has at least ten counts. This chain connects TRBV27 to TRBJ2-2; 8 nucleotides line up with TRBD2. Germline CDR1 MNHEY, CDR2 SMNVEV (reference sequence). V dropped 4 bases and J dropped 4; count of bases not matched to a gene: 5. The CDR3 has 15 residues. The DNA of the CDR3 is TGTGCCAGCAGTTCCAGCGGGAGTCCCACCGGGGAGCTGTTTTTT. This encodes CASSSSGSPTGELFF.

With respect to this clonotype: A clone one base away is much larger, so this may be a read error. The CDR3 does not close with the conserved phenylalanine or tryptophan, likely indicating a read error. The chain carries TRBV2 and TRBJ1-5, with D perhaps TRBD1 (6 bases). The CDR3 consists of 15 residues. The V end lost 1 base, the J end lost 0 bases, and 7 bases lay between the germline ends. Germline V gene lookup returns CDR1 SNHLY and CDR2 FYNNEI. The CDR3 loop reads CASSEGQDSNQPQHS. Written as DNA, the CDR3 is TGTGCCAGCAGTGAAGGACAGGATAGCAATCAGCCCCAGCATTCT.

This clonotype was counted a few times. V is TRBV5-1 and J is TRBJ2-1, with TRBD2 matching over 7 bases. CDR1 is SGHRS and CDR2 is YFSETQ in the germline V gene. V was pared by 1 base and J by 4 bases, with 5 bases of the junction left unmatched. The length of the CDR3 is 15 residues. CDR3 loop: CASSLSGNDYNEQFF. In DNA, the CDR3 is TGCGCCAGCAGCTTGAGCGGGAATGATTACAATGAGCAGTTCTTC.

This clonotype has a handful of counts. This chain joins TRBV20-1 and TRBJ1-2; possible D gene TRBD1, 6 bases. The CDR3 is 17 amino acids. The V end lost 1 base, the J end lost 8 bases, and 26 bases lay between the germline ends. Germline V gene lookup returns CDR1 DFQATT and CDR2 SNEGSKA (reference sequence). The CDR3 nucleotides are TGCAGTGCTAGAGTGGCGGTCTCGTTTGGGGGCGCGTGGGGCTACACCTTC. Amino acid sequence: CSARVAVSFGGAWGYTF.

This clonotype has ten or more counts. V is TRBV27 and J is TRBJ1-2, with no clear D. This CDR3 has 19 residues. Trimming took 4 bases from V and 1 from J, leaving 25 bases between them. Germline loops: CDR1 MNHEY, CDR2 SMNVEV (reference sequence). CDR3 DNA: TGTGCCAGCAGTTCATACGACCCGGCTCGGCTGAATGTTAACTATGGCTACACCTTC. Protein product: CASSSYDPARLNVNYGYTF.

This clonotype was observed at least ten times. V gene TRBV5-6 combines with J gene TRBJ2-7; D call uncertain. Germline CDR1 and CDR2: SGHDT and YYEEEE. The CDR3 length is 12 residues. The V and J ends lost 4 bases and 3 bases respectively, with 8 bases between them. The CDR3 DNA reads as TGTGCCAGCAGCCGGTACAGCTACGAGCAGTACTTC. Translated, it gives CASSRYSYEQYF.

The chain employs TRBV20-1 and TRBJ2-5; D remains unclear. The CDR3 has 13 amino acids. Trimming removed 3 bases at V and 3 bases at J, with 11 bases between. Germline-derived CDR1 and CDR2 are DFQATT and SNEGSKA (reference sequence). CDR3 sequence reads: CSASLRREETQYF. CDR3 nucleotide sequence: TGCAGTGCTAGCCTTCGAAGGGAAGAGACCCAGTACTTC.

The J gene is TRBJ2-3, the V gene TRBV7-6; 7 bases map to TRBD1. CDR3 length: 13 residues. The germline V gene has CDR1 SGHVS and CDR2 FNYEAQ. Trimming removed 5 bases from V and 7 bases from J; junction bases left unmatched: 6. The CDR3 DNA reads TGTGCCAGCAGCACGGCGGACAGGTATACGCAGTATTTT. Encoded protein: CASSTADRYTQYF.

V usage is TRBV28 and J usage is TRBJ1-1; D perhaps matches TRBD1 (5 bases). This CDR3 is 13 amino acids long. V was clipped by 5 bases and J by 3 bases, with 10 bases between them. In germline, CDR1 is MDHEN, CDR2 SYDVKM. CDR3 nucleotides: TGTGCCAGCAGTCCTTGGGGGGACACTGAAGCTTTCTTT. Its protein is CASSPWGDTEAFF.

Regarding this clonotype: This may arise from a read error, as a much more abundant clone is one base away. The V and J genes are TRBV13 and TRBJ1-1, with TRBD1 matching over 12 bases. The CDR3 is 16 residues long. The germline CDR1 and CDR2 sequences are PRHDT and FYEKMQ (reference sequence). The CDR3 region is CASSQVGTGGRGKAFF. CDR3 bases: TGCGCCAGCAGCCAAGTCGGGACAGGGGGCCGGGGTAAAGCTTTCTTT.

This sequence joins TRBV5-1 and TRBJ2-2; 8 positions match TRBD1. Germline assignment: CDR1 SGHRS and CDR2 YFSETQ. Trimming at V came to 2 bases and at J to 0 bases, leaving 6 bases not matched to a gene. The CDR3 runs to 17 residues. CDR3 protein: CASSFTPGQANTGELFF. The DNA of the CDR3 is TGCGCCAGCAGCTTCACCCCGGGACAGGCGAACACCGGGGAGCTGTTTTTT.

The genes are TRBV18 and TRBJ2-7; 9 nucleotides agree with TRBD1. V lost 4 bases and J lost 3; bases outside the gene matches: 7. Germline assignment: CDR1 KGHSH and CDR2 LQKENI. This CDR3 has 15 residues. CDR3 DNA sequence: TGTGCCAGCTCACTGCGGGGACAGGGAAACTACGAGCAGTACTTC. Amino acid sequence: CASSLRGQGNYEQYF.

Only one count was recorded for this clonotype. This chain joins TRBV12-3 or TRBV12-4 and TRBJ2-3; D tentatively reads TRBD1 or TRBD2 (6 bases each). The CDR3 has 14 residues. Trimming pared 5 bases from V and 3 bases from J, leaving 12 bases between. The CDR3 region is CASSRRGGTDTQYF. The CDR3 coding sequence is TGTGCCAGCAGTCGACGAGGGGGGACAGATACGCAGTATTTT.